The clone carrying this TCR beta chain was picked up a small number of times. With a J-beta primer mix and a sample-barcoded 5' primer, a second PCR ran about 7 to 12 cycles. TCRdb re-derived calls from the 5' RACE reads in MiXCR, one entry per CDR3 protein. Among 750,000 to 950,000 distinct CDR3 sequences, almost 30% were seen once, and the ten largest hold 10% to 13%. The source of the sample is a study of blood T cells in healthy people across ages. The CDR3 totals 17 residues. CDR1 KGHSH and CDR2 LQKENI come from the germline V gene. Trimming at V came to 0 bases and at J to 3 bases, leaving 5 bases not matched to a gene. This sample also belongs to another study, concerning T cells of mothers and their children.

This chain links TRBV18 with TRBJ2-5, with 12 positions matching TRBD2. The source material was blood. The receptor was isolated from a woman in her 40s in good health. The CDR3 loop reads CASSPPTWTSGEETQYF. The CDR3 DNA sequence: TGTGCCAGCTCACCACCAACTTGGACTAGCGGGGAAGAGACCCAGTACTTC.